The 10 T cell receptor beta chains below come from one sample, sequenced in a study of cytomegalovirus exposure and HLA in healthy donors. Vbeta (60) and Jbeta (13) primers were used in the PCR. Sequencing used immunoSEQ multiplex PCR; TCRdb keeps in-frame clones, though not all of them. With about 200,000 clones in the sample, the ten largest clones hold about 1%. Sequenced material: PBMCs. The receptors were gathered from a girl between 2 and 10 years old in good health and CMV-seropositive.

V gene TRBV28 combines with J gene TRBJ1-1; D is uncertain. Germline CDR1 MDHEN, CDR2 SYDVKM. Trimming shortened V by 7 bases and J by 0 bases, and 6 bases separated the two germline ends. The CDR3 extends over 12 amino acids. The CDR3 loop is CASNGMNTEAFF. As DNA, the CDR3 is TGTGCCAGCAACGGGATGAACACTGAAGCTTTCTTT.

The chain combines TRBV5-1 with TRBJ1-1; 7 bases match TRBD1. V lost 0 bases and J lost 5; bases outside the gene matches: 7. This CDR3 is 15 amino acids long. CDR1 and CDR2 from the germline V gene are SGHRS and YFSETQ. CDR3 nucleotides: TGCGCCAGCAGCTTGGGGAATAGACAGGGTACTGAAGCTTTCTTT. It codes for CASSLGNRQGTEAFF.

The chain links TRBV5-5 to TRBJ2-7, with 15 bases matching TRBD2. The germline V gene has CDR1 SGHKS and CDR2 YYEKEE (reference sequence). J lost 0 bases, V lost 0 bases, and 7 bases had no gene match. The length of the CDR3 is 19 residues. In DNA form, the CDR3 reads TGTGCCAGCAGCTTGGTCCCCGGGACTAGCGGGAGGCACTCCTACGAGCAGTACTTC. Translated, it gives CASSLVPGTSGRHSYEQYF.

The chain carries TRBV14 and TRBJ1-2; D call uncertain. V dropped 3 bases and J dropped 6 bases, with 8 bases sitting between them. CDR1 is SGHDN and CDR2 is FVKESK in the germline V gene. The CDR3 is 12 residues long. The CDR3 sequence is CASSQTRNGYTF. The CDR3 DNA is TGTGCCAGCAGCCAGACCAGGAATGGCTACACCTTC.

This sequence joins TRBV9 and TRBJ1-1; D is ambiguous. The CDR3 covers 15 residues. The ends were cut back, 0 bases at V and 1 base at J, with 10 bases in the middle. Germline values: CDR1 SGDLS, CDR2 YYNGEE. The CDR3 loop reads CASSVAQAPNTEAFF. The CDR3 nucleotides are TGTGCCAGCAGCGTAGCTCAGGCACCGAACACTGAAGCTTTCTTT. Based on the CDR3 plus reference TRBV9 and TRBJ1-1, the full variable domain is DSGVTQTPKHLITATGQRVTLRCSPRSGDLSVYWYQQSLDQGLQFLIQYYNGEERAKGNILERFSAQQFPDLHSELNLSSLELGDSALYFCASSVAQAPNTEAFFGQGTRLTVV.

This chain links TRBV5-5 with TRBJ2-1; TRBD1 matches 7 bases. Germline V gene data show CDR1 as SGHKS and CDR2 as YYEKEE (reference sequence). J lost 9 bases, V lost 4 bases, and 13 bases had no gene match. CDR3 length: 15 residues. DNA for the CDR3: TGTGCCAGCAGCCTTGGGGGACAGACGACAAGTGAGCAGTTCTTC. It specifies CASSLGGQTTSEQFF.

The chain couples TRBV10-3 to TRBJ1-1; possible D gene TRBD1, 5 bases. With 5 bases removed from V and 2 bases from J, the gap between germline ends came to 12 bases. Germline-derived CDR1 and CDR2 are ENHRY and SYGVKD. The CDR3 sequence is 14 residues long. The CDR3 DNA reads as TGTGCCATCAGTCCTCGGGGGGATAACACTGAAGCTTTCTTT. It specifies CAISPRGDNTEAFF.

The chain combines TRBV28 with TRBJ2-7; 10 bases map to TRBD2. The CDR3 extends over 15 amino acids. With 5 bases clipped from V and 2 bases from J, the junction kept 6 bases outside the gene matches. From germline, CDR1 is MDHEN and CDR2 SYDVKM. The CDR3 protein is CASSALAGVPYEQYF. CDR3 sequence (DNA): TGTGCCAGCAGTGCTCTAGCGGGAGTCCCCTACGAGCAGTACTTC.

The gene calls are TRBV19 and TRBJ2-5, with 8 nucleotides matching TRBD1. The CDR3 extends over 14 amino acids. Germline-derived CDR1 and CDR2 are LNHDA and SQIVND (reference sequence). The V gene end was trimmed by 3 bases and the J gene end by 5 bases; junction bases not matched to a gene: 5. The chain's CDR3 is CASSIIRGQETQYF. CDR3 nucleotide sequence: TGTGCCAGTAGTATTATCAGGGGGCAGGAGACCCAGTACTTC.

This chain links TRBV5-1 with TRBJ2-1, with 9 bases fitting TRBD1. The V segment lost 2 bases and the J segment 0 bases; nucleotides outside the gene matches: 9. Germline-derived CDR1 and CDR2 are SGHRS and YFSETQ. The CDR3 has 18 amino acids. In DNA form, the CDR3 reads TGCGCCAGCAGCTTTAGACAGGGGGGGTCTAGCTCCTACAATGAGCAGTTCTTC. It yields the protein CASSFRQGGSSSYNEQFF.